The 25 T cell receptor beta chains reported below all come from one sample, sequenced in a study of T cells in Graves' hyperthyroidism and ophthalmopathy. The source material, RNA transcripts, was used to amplify TCR beta CDR3 regions. The HTBI set primed first-round TCR CDR3 RT-PCR. One entry per CDR3 protein, called by TCRdb with MiXCR from the multiplex PCR reads. The profile shows over 400,000 distinct CDR3 sequences, 20% to 25% of them singletons. The sequencing input was blood. Receptors originate from a woman in her seventies with Graves' ophthalmopathy.

CDR3 residues: CASSWGSRVMSTEAFF. As DNA, the CDR3 is TGTGCCAGCAGCTGGGGTTCCAGGGTGATGAGCACTGAAGCTTTCTTT. This rearrangement joins TRBV12-3 or TRBV12-4 to TRBJ1-1, with a possible D match to TRBD1 (5 bases). V lost 6 bases to trimming and J lost 4 bases, with 21 bases between them. CDR3 length: 16 residues.

This clonotype was found many times. The chain employs TRBV5-1 and TRBJ2-1; D gene ambiguous. The ends were cut back, 1 base at V and 3 bases at J, with 2 bases in the middle. CDR1 SGHRS and CDR2 YFSETQ come from the germline V gene. This CDR3 spans 12 amino acids. DNA of the CDR3: TGCGCCAGCAGCTTGAACTACAATGAGCAGTTCTTC. It yields the protein CASSLNYNEQFF.

This sequence joins TRBV6-2 or TRBV6-3 and TRBJ1-5; maybe TRBD1 (5 bases). Per the germline V gene, CDR1 is MNHEY and CDR2 is SVGEGT. The CDR3 totals 18 residues. V was trimmed by 6 bases and J by 6 bases, leaving 27 bases between them. CDR3 DNA sequence: TGTGCCAGCAGAGTATCACCGTTCGGGGGGAAGGACATTCAGCCCCAGCATTTT. It is translated as CASRVSPFGGKDIQPQHF.

The rearrangement links TRBV27 to TRBJ2-2; tentatively, D is TRBD1 (5 bases). V was pared by 2 bases and J by 4 bases, with 14 bases between. Germline assignment: CDR1 MNHEY and CDR2 SMNVEV (reference sequence). The CDR3 is 16 amino acids. The CDR3 is CASSLRYGAGTGELFF. Here the CDR3 DNA reads TGTGCCAGCAGTTTACGGTATGGGGCTGGCACCGGGGAGCTGTTTTTT.

The rearrangement uses TRBV7-9 and TRBJ2-1; D uncertain. The ends were cut back, 1 base at V and 5 bases at J, with 3 bases in the middle. CDR3 length: 12 residues. Germline CDR1 reads SEHNR; CDR2 reads FQNEAQ (reference sequence). This CDR3 is CASSLENNEQFF. The DNA for the CDR3 is TGTGCCAGCAGCTTAGAAAACAATGAGCAGTTCTTC. Full variable domain (missing parts from reference TRBV7-9 and TRBJ2-1): DTGVSQNPRHKITKRGQNVTFRCDPISEHNRLYWYRQTLGQGPEFLTYFQNEAQLEKSRLLSDRFSAERPKGSFSTLEIQRTEQGDSAMYLCASSLENNEQFFGPGTRLTVL.

The sample holds a few counts of this clonotype. J is TRBJ2-7 and V is TRBV6-1; D unclear. Trimming stripped 1 base from V and 0 bases from J, with 4 bases between. The CDR3 length is 13 residues. Germline V lookup: CDR1 MNHNS, CDR2 SASEGT. This CDR3 reads CASSEGHSYEQYF. The CDR3 nucleotides are TGTGCCAGCAGTGAAGGTCACTCCTACGAGCAGTACTTC.

Ten or more counts support this clonotype. This chain links TRBV12-5 with TRBJ2-7; TRBD2 is a possible D gene (5 bases). This CDR3 comprises 12 residues. The V gene lost 7 bases and the J gene lost 2 bases, with 9 bases spanning the gap. The germline gives CDR1 LGHNT, CDR2 FRNRAP. CDR3 nucleotide sequence: TGTGCTAGTGCTGCGGGCCCCTACGAGCAGTACTTC. This codes for CASAAGPYEQYF.

In this sample, this clonotype turned up many times. The rearrangement links TRBV27 to TRBJ1-3, with 7 bases lining up with TRBD1. The CDR3 runs 17 residues. Germline V gene data show CDR1 as MNHEY and CDR2 as SMNVEV (reference sequence). V lost 4 bases to trimming and J lost 4 bases; unmatched junction nucleotides: 13. This chain's CDR3 is CASSSHPTGALGNTIYF. In DNA, the CDR3 is TGTGCCAGCAGTTCTCACCCTACAGGGGCTCTGGGAAACACCATATATTTT.

This clonotype appeared a few times. In nucleotides, the CDR3 is TGTGCCAGCAGCTTAGCAGGGACGAACACTGAAGCTTTCTTT. It yields the protein CASSLAGTNTEAFF. The chain has TRBV7-2 and TRBJ1-1, with D possibly TRBD1 on 5 matching bases. Looked up from germline, CDR1 is SGHTA and CDR2 is FQGNSA. V dropped 0 bases and J dropped 1 base, with 6 bases sitting between them. This CDR3 contains 14 residues.

The rearrangement uses TRBV15 and TRBJ2-7, with 7 bases lining up with TRBD2. The germline V gene has CDR1 LNHNV and CDR2 YYDKDF (reference sequence). The ends lost 3 bases at V and 5 bases at J; junction bases unmatched: 10. The CDR3 runs to 15 residues. CDR3 residues: CATSRLGAGVDEQYF. The DNA for the CDR3 is TGTGCCACCAGCAGGCTCGGGGCGGGAGTCGACGAGCAGTACTTC.

This clonotype has more than one count but fewer than ten. The V and J genes are TRBV18 and TRBJ2-2; no reliable D call. V lost 8 bases to trimming and J lost 1 base, with 11 bases between them. Germline V gene sequence: CDR1 KGHSH, CDR2 LQKENI. This CDR3 spans 14 amino acids. This chain's CDR3 is CASADDLNTGELFF. CDR3 nucleotides: TGTGCCAGCGCGGACGACCTGAACACCGGGGAGCTGTTTTTT. Full variable domain (missing parts from reference TRBV18 and TRBJ2-2): NAGVMQNPRHLVRRRGQEARLRCSPMKGHSHVYWYRQLPEEGLKFMVYLQKENIIDESGMPKERFSAEFPKEGPSILRIQQVVRGDSAAYFCASADDLNTGELFFGEGSRLTVL.

This clonotype was picked up many times. The rearrangement uses TRBV28 and TRBJ2-5, with D uncertain. Germline V CDR1 and CDR2: MDHEN, SYDVKM. Trimming shortened V by 5 bases and J by 4 bases, and 5 bases separated the two germline ends. The CDR3 totals 11 residues. The DNA for the CDR3 is TGTGCCAGCAGTCACTTAGAGACCCAGTACTTC. It yields the protein CASSHLETQYF.

In its sample, this clonotype was seen many times. The germline gene is not matched at one end of the junction; a read error may be the cause. J is TRBJ2-3 and V is TRBV10-2; D is unclear. Germline CDR1 reads WSHSY; CDR2 reads SAAADI. The CDR3 runs to 11 residues. This chain's CDR3 is CASSEGDTQYF. DNA for the CDR3: TGTGCCAGCAGTGAAGGGGATACGCAGTATTTT.

J is TRBJ2-1 and V is TRBV5-4; TRBD2 matches 12 bases. Germline V gives CDR1 SGHNT, CDR2 YYREEE (reference sequence). V lost 0 bases and J lost 3; bases outside the gene matches: 4. The CDR3 totals 17 residues. The DNA of the CDR3 is TGTGCCAGCAGCTTGGCCCCGACTAGCGGGAGCTACAATGAGCAGTTCTTC. As protein: CASSLAPTSGSYNEQFF.

This clonotype was observed a few times. The CDR3 reads CATTERGGGYNEQFF. The CDR3 coding sequence is TGTGCCACCACGGAGCGGGGAGGGGGATACAATGAGCAGTTCTTC. The genes are TRBV6-1 and TRBJ2-1; possible D gene TRBD2, 7 bases. The CDR3 has 15 amino acids. V was cut by 10 bases and J by 4 bases, with 20 bases left in between. Germline CDR1 reads MNHNS; CDR2 reads SASEGT.

The chain carries TRBV10-3 and TRBJ2-2; perhaps TRBD2 as D (6 bases). Trimming cost V 7 bases and J 7 bases, with 16 bases left between them. The length of the CDR3 is 14 residues. CDR1 and CDR2 (germline): ENHRY, SYGVKD. CDR3: CAINGGARNGELFF. DNA for the CDR3: TGTGCCATCAACGGCGGGGCGAGAAACGGGGAGCTGTTTTTT.

This clonotype was observed a handful of times. The genes are TRBV24-1 and TRBJ2-3; D is possibly TRBD1 (6 bases). Germline V gives CDR1 KGHDR, CDR2 SFDVKD. The CDR3 totals 14 residues. V was cut by 7 bases and J by 0 bases, with 10 bases left in between. CDR3 sequence: CATSPGASTDTQYF. DNA of the CDR3: TGTGCCACCAGCCCAGGGGCTAGCACAGATACGCAGTATTTT.

The chain is built from TRBV19 and TRBJ2-7; D is unresolved. Germline loops: CDR1 LNHDA, CDR2 SQIVND (reference sequence). The V and J ends lost 7 bases and 3 bases respectively, with 19 bases between them. This CDR3 contains 15 residues. The CDR3 DNA is TGTGCCAGTACCCCTGGTCCAGGCTTCTTCTACGAGCAGTACTTC. It yields the protein CASTPGPGFFYEQYF. The entire variable domain, with the rest obtained from reference TRBV19 and TRBJ2-7, is as follows: DGGITQSPKYLFRKEGQNVTLSCEQNLNHDAMYWYRQDPGQGLRLIYYSQIVNDFQKGDIAEGYSVSREKKESFPLTVTSAQKNPTAFYLCASTPGPGFFYEQYFGPGTRLTVT.

V gene TRBV24-1 combines with J gene TRBJ2-2; 10 bases are a match to TRBD2. CDR1 is KGHDR, CDR2 SFDVKD, per germline. J lost 5 bases, V lost 1 base, and 15 bases had no gene match. There are 20 residues in the CDR3. The CDR3 loop is CATSDLFRGSSGSRTGELFF. CDR3 DNA: TGTGCCACCAGTGATTTATTCCGCGGATCTAGCGGGAGTAGAACCGGGGAGCTGTTTTTT.

The sample holds many counts of this clonotype. CDR3 nucleotide sequence: TGTGCCAGCAGCTTAGGTCGCCGTACAGATACGCAGTATTTT. Translation: CASSLGRRTDTQYF. The chain combines TRBV13 with TRBJ2-3; the D is unclear. Trimming removed 0 bases at V and 3 bases at J, with 7 bases between. This CDR3 spans 14 amino acids. The germline V gene has CDR1 PRHDT and CDR2 FYEKMQ (reference sequence).

This clonotype was found a few times. This chain connects TRBV28 to TRBJ1-2, with D perhaps TRBD1 (6 bases). The CDR3 length is 13 residues. Germline-derived CDR1 and CDR2 are MDHEN and SYDVKM. Trimming cost V 3 bases and J 8 bases, with 13 bases left between them. The CDR3 sequence is CASSLVRGGGYTF. CDR3 bases: TGTGCCAGCAGTTTGGTCAGGGGCGGGGGCTACACCTTC.

The V and J genes are TRBV7-9 and TRBJ2-7; D might be TRBD2 (6 bases). V gave up 5 bases and J gave up 1 base, with 15 bases separating them. The CDR3 is 15 residues long. Germline CDR1 SEHNR, CDR2 FQNEAQ (reference sequence). The DNA for the CDR3 is TGTGCCAGCAGCGCATGGATGACTAGATCCTACGAGCAGTACTTC. It translates to CASSAWMTRSYEQYF.

In DNA form, the CDR3 reads TGCAGTGCTAGGGACAGGGGAGGTTCACCCCTCCACTTT. It codes for CSARDRGGSPLHF. J is TRBJ1-6 and V is TRBV20-1; 9 bases are shared with TRBD1. Germline V gene lookup returns CDR1 DFQATT and CDR2 SNEGSKA (reference sequence). The CDR3 runs 13 residues. The trim removed 3 bases at V and 9 bases at J, leaving 3 bases unmatched.

Concerning this clonotype itself: This may be a read error: a much more frequent sequence differs by one nucleotide. This chain joins TRBV5-8 and TRBJ2-2, with unresolved D. The CDR3 is 10 residues long. V shed 2 bases and J shed 9 bases, with 2 bases lying between them. Germline CDR1 reads SGHTS; CDR2 reads YDEGEE. CDR3 protein: CASSFRELFF. The CDR3 DNA follows: TGTGCCAGCAGCTTCAGGGAGCTGTTTTTT.

This clonotype was observed a few times. This chain uses TRBV6-2 or TRBV6-3 with TRBJ2-7, with a possible D match to TRBD2 (5 bases). The germline CDR1 and CDR2 sequences are MNHEY and SVGEGT. V was pared by 6 bases and J by 2 bases, with 17 bases between. This CDR3 spans 15 amino acids. CDR3 region: CASRAGRAGTYEQYF. Here the CDR3 DNA reads TGTGCCAGCAGGGCCGGGCGCGCGGGCACCTACGAGCAGTACTTC.